A selection of T cell receptor beta chains follows, all from one sample in a study of T cell repertoires in cytomegalovirus infection. Their cognate antigens are unknown. TCRdb analysed the reads with MiXCR anew, one entry per CDR3 protein. The profile shows about 130,000 distinct CDR3 sequences, approximately 30% of them singletons. This sample comprised CD8+ T cells from cultured PBMCs, obtained from culture after CMV antigen stimulation. The receptors here all came from a human donor in good health (CMV status not recorded). Some clones in this sample may be carry-over from other donors' samples. The CDR3 runs from the conserved cysteine through the conserved F or W. The D gene is left open where the match is weak. Clone sizes are given selectively: once, few, many, or a class where the clone is expanded.

abundance	d_gene	j_gene	v_gene	CDR3aa	CDR3nt
few	NA	TRBJ1-5	TRBV4-1	CASSQDGQGILGNQPQHF	TGCGCCAGCAGCCAAGATGGGCAGGGAATATTGGGCAATCAGCCCCAGCATTTT
few	TRBD2	TRBJ2-1	TRBV10-3	CAISVTSGGANEQFF	TGTGCCATCAGCGTAACTAGCGGGGGGGCTAATGAGCAGTTCTTC
NA	NA	TRBJ2-7	TRBV27	CASVSGSYEQYF	TGTGCCAGCGTCTCAGGGAGCTACGAGCAGTACTTC
NA	NA	TRBJ2-1	TRBV10-3	CAISEQLPSYNEQFF	TGTGCCATCAGTGAGCAGTTACCCTCCTACAATGAGCAGTTCTTC
few	NA	TRBJ1-1	TRBV27	CASSSRQMEAFF	TGTGCCAGCAGCTCTAGACAGATGGAAGCTTTCTTT
many	NA	TRBJ2-3	TRBV7-2	CASNRLLTDTQYF	TGTGCCAGCAACCGACTTCTCACAGATACGCAGTATTTT
few	NA	TRBJ2-5	TRBV7-2	CASHEGRARGGTQYF	TGTGCCAGCCACGAAGGGAGAGCGAGAGGGGGGACCCAGTACTTC
NA	NA	TRBJ2-7	TRBV6-1	CASSPGYSYEQYF	TGTGCCAGCAGCCCGGGTTACTCCTACGAGCAGTACTTC
NA	TRBD1	TRBJ2-1	TRBV20-1	CSARQDRGRLRINEQFF	TGCAGTGCTAGACAGGACAGGGGGCGTCTTCGGATCAATGAGCAGTTCTTC
few	NA	TRBJ1-5	TRBV11-1	CASSLRLGQPQHF	TGTGCCAGCAGCTTAAGGTTGGGACAGCCCCAGCATTTT
NA	NA	TRBJ2-1	TRBV7-9	CASSLIEGQGRYNEQFF	TGTGCCAGCAGCTTAATCGAGGGTCAGGGTAGATACAATGAGCAGTTCTTC
NA	NA	TRBJ2-2	TRBV10-3	CAIMGSGANTGELFF	TGTGCCATCATGGGGTCCGGCGCGAACACCGGGGAGCTGTTTTTT
NA	NA	TRBJ1-1	TRBV12-3/TRBV12-4	CASSFVGENTEAFF	TGTGCCAGCAGTTTTGTCGGGGAGAACACTGAAGCTTTCTTT
NA	NA	TRBJ2-7	TRBV19	CASSLPGTSYEQYF	TGTGCCAGTAGTCTCCCGGGTACCTCCTACGAGCAGTACTTC
few	NA	TRBJ1-5	TRBV7-6	CASSPGPSNQPQHF	TGTGCCAGCAGCCCTGGTCCTAGCAATCAGCCCCAGCATTTT
NA	NA	TRBJ1-1	TRBV2	CASLGAYTEAFF	TGTGCCAGCCTAGGGGCCTACACTGAAGCTTTCTTT
NA	NA	TRBJ1-1	TRBV7-4	CASSSWTANTEAFF	TGTGCCAGCAGCTCCTGGACAGCCAACACTGAAGCTTTCTTT
many	NA	TRBJ2-1	TRBV12-3/TRBV12-4	CASTGKGTAQGNEQFF	TGTGCCAGCACTGGAAAAGGGACGGCCCAGGGGAATGAGCAGTTCTTC
NA	NA	TRBJ2-6	TRBV5-6	CASSGLREAGANVLTF	TGTGCCAGCAGCGGCCTTAGAGAGGCTGGGGCCAACGTCCTGACTTTC
NA	NA	TRBJ2-2	TRBV6-5	CAAGPNTGELFF	TGCGCGGCGGGCCCGAACACCGGGGAGCTGTTTTTT
NA	TRBD1	TRBJ2-7	TRBV7-2	CASSGGTGAIYGQYF	TGTGCCAGCAGCGGCGGGACAGGTGCGATATACGGGCAGTACTTC
NA	NA	TRBJ1-5	TRBV4-3	CASSQGREGNQPQHF	TGCGCCAGCAGCCAAGGCAGGGAAGGGAATCAGCCCCAGCATTTT
NA	NA	TRBJ2-3	TRBV7-2	CASSLVGTDTQYF	TGTGCCAGCAGCTTAGTTGGGACAGATACGCAGTATTTT
NA	NA	TRBJ2-5	TRBV7-3	CASSLTGQNGETQYF	TGTGCCAGCAGCTTAACTGGACAGAACGGAGAGACCCAGTACTTC
NA	NA	TRBJ2-1	TRBV19	CASSIETGGSYNEQFF	TGTGCCAGTAGTATAGAAACCGGAGGGAGCTACAATGAGCAGTTCTTC
many	NA	TRBJ2-2	TRBV7-8	CASSSAGGVRGTGELFF	TGTGCCAGCAGCTCCGCAGGAGGGGTGCGTGGAACCGGGGAGCTGTTTTTT
few	NA	TRBJ1-2	TRBV2	CASSERAQVVEGDRF	TGTGCCAGCAGTGAACGGGCCCAAGTGGTCGAGGGGGACCGCTTC
few	NA	TRBJ2-7	TRBV10-3	CAISETGTAYEQYF	TGTGCCATCAGCGAGACGGGTACGGCCTACGAGCAGTACTTC
NA	NA	TRBJ1-1	TRBV19	CASSMASGNTEAFF	TGTGCCAGTAGTATGGCCAGTGGCAACACTGAAGCTTTCTTT
once	NA	TRBJ1-1	TRBV7-9	CASSFGSEAFF	TGTGCCAGCAGTTTCGGGAGTGAAGCTTTCTTT
NA	NA	TRBJ2-1	TRBV19	CASSMRGGYNEQFF	TGTGCCAGTAGTATGAGGGGGGGCTACAATGAGCAGTTCTTC
NA	NA	TRBJ2-1	TRBV6-2/TRBV6-3	CASSPRGSSYNEQFF	TGTGCCAGCAGTCCTCGGGGGAGCTCCTACAATGAGCAGTTCTTC
few	TRBD1	TRBJ2-7	TRBV5-6	CASSSTGGNSYEQYF	TGTGCCAGCAGTTCGACAGGGGGCAACTCCTACGAGCAGTACTTC
NA	TRBD2	TRBJ2-1	TRBV6-5	CASSRLADNEQFF	TGTGCCAGCAGCAGACTAGCGGACAATGAGCAGTTCTTC
NA	NA	TRBJ1-2	TRBV27	CASSLKTDYGYTF	TGTGCCAGCAGTCTTAAGACAGATTATGGCTACACCTTC
NA	NA	TRBJ2-5	TRBV6-1	CASSEELEGNLKVAQYF	TGTGCCAGCAGTGAAGAGCTCGAGGGGAACCTCAAGGTGGCCCAGTACTTC
few	NA	TRBJ1-1	TRBV25-1	CASSEWGDGGGHTEAFF	TGTGCCAGCAGTGAATGGGGGGATGGCGGAGGACACACTGAAGCTTTCTTT
NA	NA	TRBJ2-1	TRBV6-8	CASSYSKRTHENEQFF	TGTGCCAGCAGTTACTCGAAAAGGACCCATGAAAATGAGCAGTTCTTC
few	NA	TRBJ2-7	TRBV7-6	CASRPFETAYEQYF	TGTGCCAGCAGGCCTTTTGAGACCGCCTACGAGCAGTACTTC
NA	NA	TRBJ2-4	TRBV7-1	CASSETRDIQYF	TGTGCCAGCAGCGAAACACGAGACATTCAGTACTTC
NA	NA	TRBJ1-1	TRBV5-4	CASSQELGTEAFF	TGTGCCAGCAGCCAGGAGTTGGGCACTGAAGCTTTCTTT
NA	TRBD2	TRBJ2-3	TRBV7-6	CASSFSGETDTQYF	TGTGCCAGCAGCTTTAGCGGGGAGACAGATACGCAGTATTTT
few	NA	TRBJ2-2	TRBV5-5	CASSRRTGNTGELFF	TGTGCCAGCAGCCGTAGGACGGGCAACACCGGGGAGCTGTTTTTT
NA	TRBD1	TRBJ1-1	TRBV7-8	CASSKEGAPGTEAFF	TGTGCCAGCAGTAAGGAGGGGGCGCCGGGCACTGAAGCTTTCTTT
NA	NA	TRBJ2-3	TRBV7-3	CASSLGPDFTDTQYF	TGTGCCAGCAGCTTAGGGCCAGATTTTACAGATACGCAGTATTTT
NA	NA	TRBJ1-5	TRBV7-9	CASSWGPEPDQPQHF	TGTGCCAGCAGCTGGGGACCCGAACCGGACCAGCCCCAGCATTTT
NA	NA	TRBJ2-3	TRBV13	CASSSPGHHFGTDTQYF	TGTGCCAGCAGCTCCCCGGGACACCACTTTGGCACAGATACGCAGTATTTT
NA	TRBD1	TRBJ1-6	TRBV7-2	CASSPTGGISPLHF	TGTGCCAGCAGCCCAACAGGGGGCATTTCACCCCTCCACTTT
few	NA	TRBJ2-7	TRBV18	CASSQRPGAIKAYEQYF	TGTGCCAGCTCACAGCGACCGGGGGCGATTAAGGCCTACGAGCAGTACTTC
NA	NA	TRBJ2-1	TRBV11-2	CASSPLGPSYNEQFF	TGTGCCAGCAGCCCTCTCGGCCCATCCTACAATGAGCAGTTCTTC
NA	NA	TRBJ1-2	TRBV5-6	CASSVQGSYGYTF	TGTGCCAGCAGCGTGCAGGGGAGCTATGGCTACACCTTC
few	TRBD1	TRBJ2-7	TRBV20-1	CSTFRVFSGQHSYEQYF	TGCAGTACTTTTCGGGTATTCTCGGGACAGCACTCCTACGAGCAGTACTTC
few	NA	TRBJ2-3	TRBV2	CASSDSGRGTDTQYF	TGTGCCAGCAGTGATAGTGGCAGGGGCACAGATACGCAGTATTTT
NA	NA	TRBJ2-7	TRBV27	CASSLLDSYEQYF	TGTGCCAGCAGTTTACTCGACAGTTACGAGCAGTACTTC